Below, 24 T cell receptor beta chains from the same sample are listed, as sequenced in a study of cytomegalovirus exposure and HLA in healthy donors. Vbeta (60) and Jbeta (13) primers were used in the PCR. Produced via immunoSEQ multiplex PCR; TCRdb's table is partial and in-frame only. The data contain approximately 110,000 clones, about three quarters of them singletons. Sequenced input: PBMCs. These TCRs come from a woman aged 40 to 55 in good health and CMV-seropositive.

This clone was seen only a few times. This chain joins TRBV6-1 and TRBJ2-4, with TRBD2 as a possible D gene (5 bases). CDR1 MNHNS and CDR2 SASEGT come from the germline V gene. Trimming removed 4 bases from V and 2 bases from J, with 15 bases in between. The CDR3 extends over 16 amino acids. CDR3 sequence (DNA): TGTGCCAGCAGTGCCTTTGAGGGCCCATCCAAAAACATTCAGTACTTC. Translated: CASSAFEGPSKNIQYF.

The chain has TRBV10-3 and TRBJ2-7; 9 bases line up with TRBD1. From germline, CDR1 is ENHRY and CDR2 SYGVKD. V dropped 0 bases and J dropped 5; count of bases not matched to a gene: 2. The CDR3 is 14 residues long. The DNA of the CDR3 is TGTGCCATCAGTGAGTCGCGGGACAGGGACGAGCAGTACTTC. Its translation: CAISESRDRDEQYF.

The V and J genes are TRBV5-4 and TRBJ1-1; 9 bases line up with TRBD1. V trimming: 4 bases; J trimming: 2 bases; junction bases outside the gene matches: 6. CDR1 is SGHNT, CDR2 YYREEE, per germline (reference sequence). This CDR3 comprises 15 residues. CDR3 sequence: CASSTWTGANTEAFF. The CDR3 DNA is TGTGCCAGCAGCACATGGACAGGGGCTAACACTGAAGCTTTCTTT. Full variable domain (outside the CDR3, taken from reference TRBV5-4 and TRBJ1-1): ETGVTQSPTHLIKTRGQQVTLRCSSQSGHNTVSWYQQALGQGPQFIFQYYREEENGRGNFPPRFSGLQFPNYSSELNVNALELDDSALYLCASSTWTGANTEAFFGQGTRLTVV.

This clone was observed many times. CDR3 loop: CASSNRGTEAFF. The CDR3 DNA follows: TGTGCCAGTAGTAACAGGGGAACTGAAGCTTTCTTT. The V and J genes are TRBV19 and TRBJ1-1, with 7 bases aligning to TRBD1. Trimming took 4 bases from V and 5 from J; bases not matched to a gene: 1. The CDR3 sequence is 12 residues long. Germline V gives CDR1 LNHDA, CDR2 SQIVND (reference sequence).

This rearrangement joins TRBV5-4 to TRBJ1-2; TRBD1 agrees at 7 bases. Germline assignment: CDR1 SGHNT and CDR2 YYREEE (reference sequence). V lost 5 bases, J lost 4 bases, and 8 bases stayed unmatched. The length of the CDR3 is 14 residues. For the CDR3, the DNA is TGTGCCAGCAGGCCCGGACAGGAGATCTATGGCTACACCTTC. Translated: CASRPGQEIYGYTF.

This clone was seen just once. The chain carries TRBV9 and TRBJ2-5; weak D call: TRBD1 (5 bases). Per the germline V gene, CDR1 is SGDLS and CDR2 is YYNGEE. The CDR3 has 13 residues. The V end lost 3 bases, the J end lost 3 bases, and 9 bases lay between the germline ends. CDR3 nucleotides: TGTGCCAGCAGCGCGTCCAGGGAAGAGACCCAGTACTTC. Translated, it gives CASSASREETQYF.

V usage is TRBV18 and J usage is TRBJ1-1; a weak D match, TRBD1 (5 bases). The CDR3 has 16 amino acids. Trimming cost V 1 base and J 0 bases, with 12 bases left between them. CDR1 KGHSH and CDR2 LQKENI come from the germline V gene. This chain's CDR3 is CASSPLMTAMNTEAFF. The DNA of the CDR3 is TGTGCCAGCTCACCACTAATGACAGCTATGAACACTGAAGCTTTCTTT.

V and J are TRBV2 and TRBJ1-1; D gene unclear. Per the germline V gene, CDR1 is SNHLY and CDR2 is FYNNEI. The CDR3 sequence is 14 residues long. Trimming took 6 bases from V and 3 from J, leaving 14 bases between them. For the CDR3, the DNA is TGTGCCAGCAGCCCGGGAGCCGGGGACACTGAAGCTTTCTTT. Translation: CASSPGAGDTEAFF.

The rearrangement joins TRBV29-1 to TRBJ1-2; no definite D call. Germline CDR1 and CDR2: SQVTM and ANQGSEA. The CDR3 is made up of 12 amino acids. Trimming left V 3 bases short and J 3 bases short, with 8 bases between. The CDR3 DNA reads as TGCAGCGTTGAGCTGGGCTACTATGGCTACACCTTC. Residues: CSVELGYYGYTF. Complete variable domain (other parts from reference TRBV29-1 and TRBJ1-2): SAVISQKPSRDICQRGTSLTIQCQVDSQVTMMFWYRQQPGQSLTLIATANQGSEATYESGFVIDKFPISRPNLTFSTLTVSNMSPEDSSIYLCSVELGYYGYTFGSGTRLTVV.

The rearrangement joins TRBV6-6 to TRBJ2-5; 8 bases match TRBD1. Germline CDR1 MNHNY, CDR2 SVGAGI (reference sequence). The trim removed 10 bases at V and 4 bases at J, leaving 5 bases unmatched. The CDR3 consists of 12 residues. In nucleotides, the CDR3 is TGTGCCACCTCAGGGGGCGCAGAGACCCAGTACTTC. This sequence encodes CATSGGAETQYF.

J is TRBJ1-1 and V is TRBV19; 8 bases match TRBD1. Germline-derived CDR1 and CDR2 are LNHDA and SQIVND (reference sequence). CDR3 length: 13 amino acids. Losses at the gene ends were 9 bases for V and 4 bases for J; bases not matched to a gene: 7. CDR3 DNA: TGTGCCAGCTACATAACAGGGGGCACTGAAGCTTTCTTT. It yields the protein CASYITGGTEAFF.

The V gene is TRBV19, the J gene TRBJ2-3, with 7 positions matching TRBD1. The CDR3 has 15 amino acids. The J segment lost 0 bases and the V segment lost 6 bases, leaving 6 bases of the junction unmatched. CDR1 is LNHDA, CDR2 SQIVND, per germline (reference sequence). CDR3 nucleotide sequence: TGTGCCAGTAGGCTAGGGGGCTCTAGCACAGATACGCAGTATTTT. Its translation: CASRLGGSSTDTQYF.

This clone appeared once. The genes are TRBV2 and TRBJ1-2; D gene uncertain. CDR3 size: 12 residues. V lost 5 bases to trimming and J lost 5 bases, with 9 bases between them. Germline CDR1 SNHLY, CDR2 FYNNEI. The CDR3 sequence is CASSRSVYGYTF. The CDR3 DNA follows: TGTGCCAGCAGTCGGTCGGTGTATGGCTACACCTTC.

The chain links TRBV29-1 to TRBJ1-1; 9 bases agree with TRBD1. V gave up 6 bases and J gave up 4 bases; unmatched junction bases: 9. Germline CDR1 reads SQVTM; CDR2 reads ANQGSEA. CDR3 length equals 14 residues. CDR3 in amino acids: CSVTRDRVSTEAFF. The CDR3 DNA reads TGCAGCGTGACCCGGGACAGGGTTTCCACTGAAGCTTTCTTT. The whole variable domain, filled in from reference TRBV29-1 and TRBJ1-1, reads SAVISQKPSRDICQRGTSLTIQCQVDSQVTMMFWYRQQPGQSLTLIATANQGSEATYESGFVIDKFPISRPNLTFSTLTVSNMSPEDSSIYLCSVTRDRVSTEAFFGQGTRLTVV.

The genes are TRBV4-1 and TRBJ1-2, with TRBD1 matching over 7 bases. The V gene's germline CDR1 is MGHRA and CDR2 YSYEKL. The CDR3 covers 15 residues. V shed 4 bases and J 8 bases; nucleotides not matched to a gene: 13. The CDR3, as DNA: TGCGCCAGCAGCCCCCAGACAGGGCATTACGACGGCTACACCTTC. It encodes CASSPQTGHYDGYTF.

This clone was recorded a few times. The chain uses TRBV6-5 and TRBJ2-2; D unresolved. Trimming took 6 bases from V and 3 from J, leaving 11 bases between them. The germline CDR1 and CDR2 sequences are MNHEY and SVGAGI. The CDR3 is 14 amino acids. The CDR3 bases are TGTGCCAGCAGACCAACTCGGGACACCGGGGAGCTGTTTTTT. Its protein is CASRPTRDTGELFF.

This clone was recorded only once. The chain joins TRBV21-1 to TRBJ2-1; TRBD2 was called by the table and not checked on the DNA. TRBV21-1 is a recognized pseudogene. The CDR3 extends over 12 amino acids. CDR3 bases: TGTGCCAGCAGCAATGAGGTAGACGAGCAGTTCTTC. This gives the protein CASSNEVDEQFF.

The CDR3 DNA is TGCGCCAGCAGCCAAGACGTCACTTTGAACACTGAAGCTTTCTTT. Its protein is CASSQDVTLNTEAFF. The V gene is TRBV4-3, the J gene TRBJ1-1; D is unresolved. Germline loops: CDR1 LGHNA, CDR2 YSLEER. Trimming took off 0 bases at V and 0 bases at J, with 8 bases between the two ends. The CDR3 is 15 residues long.

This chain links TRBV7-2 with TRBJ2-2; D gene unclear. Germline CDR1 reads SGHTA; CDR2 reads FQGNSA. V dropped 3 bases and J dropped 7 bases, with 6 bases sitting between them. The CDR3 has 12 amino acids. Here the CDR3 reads CASSFYFGELFF. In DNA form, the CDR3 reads TGTGCCAGCAGCTTCTACTTCGGGGAGCTGTTTTTT.

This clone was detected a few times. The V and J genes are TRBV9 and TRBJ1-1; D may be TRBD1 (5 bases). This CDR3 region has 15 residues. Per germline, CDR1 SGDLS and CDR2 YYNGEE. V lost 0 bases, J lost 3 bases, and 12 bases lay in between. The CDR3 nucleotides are TGTGCCAGCAGCGTAGTTCCAGGGAGGGACACTGAAGCTTTCTTT. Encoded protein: CASSVVPGRDTEAFF.

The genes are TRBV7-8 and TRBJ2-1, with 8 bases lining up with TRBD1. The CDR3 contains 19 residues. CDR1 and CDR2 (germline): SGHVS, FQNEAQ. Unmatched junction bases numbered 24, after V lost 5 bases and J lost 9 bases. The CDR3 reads CASSEKIKDARQGSREQFF. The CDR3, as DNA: TGTGCCAGCAGCGAAAAGATAAAAGATGCGAGACAGGGGTCGCGTGAGCAGTTCTTC.

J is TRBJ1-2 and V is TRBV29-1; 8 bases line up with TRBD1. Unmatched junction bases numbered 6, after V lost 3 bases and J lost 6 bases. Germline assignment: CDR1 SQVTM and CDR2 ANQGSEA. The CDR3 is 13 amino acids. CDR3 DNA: TGCAGCGTTGACAGGGGGCGCGGGGATGGCTACACCTTC. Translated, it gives CSVDRGRGDGYTF.

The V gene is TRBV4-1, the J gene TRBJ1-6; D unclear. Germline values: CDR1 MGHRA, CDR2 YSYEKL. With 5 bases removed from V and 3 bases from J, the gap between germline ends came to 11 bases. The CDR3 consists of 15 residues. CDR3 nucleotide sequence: TGCGCCAGCAGCTCCACGGGAGTCTATAATTCACCCCTCCACTTT. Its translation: CASSSTGVYNSPLHF.

The CDR3 loop reads CSVVRTNEQFF. CDR3 DNA sequence: TGCAGCGTTGTTCGGACTAATGAGCAGTTCTTC. The V gene is TRBV29-1, the J gene TRBJ2-1, with D possibly TRBD2 on 5 matching bases. V was pared by 4 bases and J by 7 bases, with 8 bases between. The CDR3 loop spans 11 amino acids. The germline CDR1 and CDR2 sequences are SQVTM and ANQGSEA.